Sequencing of this TCR beta chain was carried out in a study of beta chain features in type 1 diabetes. Study-level points and caveats: Insertion counts at VDJ junctions were lower in type 1 diabetes patients, who also showed more deletions there. Moderate yet significant TCRB CDR3 shortening was seen in Type 1 diabetes patients in all four CD4+ subsets.

On this clone itself: The antigen is unknown.

Germline V lookup: CDR1 LGHNA, CDR2 YSLEER. The CDR3 totals 17 residues. V was trimmed by 0 bases and J by 0 bases, leaving 15 bases between them. cDNA synthesis used the whole RNA isolate, giving expressed TCRB sequences. Clones were sequenced by immunoSEQ multiplex PCR, and TCRdb holds only the in-frame ones, with some missing. The sample lists 38,000 or so clones; 50% to 75% were seen once. It was via CD45RO/CCR7/CD25/CD127/CD95/CD27 that CD4+ naive, central memory, regulatory and stem cell-like memory cells were sorted. The authors obtained over 95% purity in all sorted populations. Sequences were obtained from Tregs from blood. This TCR came from a woman in her 30s in good health. This chain joins TRBV4-3 and TRBJ2-7; the D gene is possibly TRBD1 (5 bases). CDR3 region: CASSQDLYRLSSYEQYF. In DNA form, the CDR3 reads TGCGCCAGCAGCCAAGATCTATACAGGTTAAGCTCCTACGAGCAGTACTTC.